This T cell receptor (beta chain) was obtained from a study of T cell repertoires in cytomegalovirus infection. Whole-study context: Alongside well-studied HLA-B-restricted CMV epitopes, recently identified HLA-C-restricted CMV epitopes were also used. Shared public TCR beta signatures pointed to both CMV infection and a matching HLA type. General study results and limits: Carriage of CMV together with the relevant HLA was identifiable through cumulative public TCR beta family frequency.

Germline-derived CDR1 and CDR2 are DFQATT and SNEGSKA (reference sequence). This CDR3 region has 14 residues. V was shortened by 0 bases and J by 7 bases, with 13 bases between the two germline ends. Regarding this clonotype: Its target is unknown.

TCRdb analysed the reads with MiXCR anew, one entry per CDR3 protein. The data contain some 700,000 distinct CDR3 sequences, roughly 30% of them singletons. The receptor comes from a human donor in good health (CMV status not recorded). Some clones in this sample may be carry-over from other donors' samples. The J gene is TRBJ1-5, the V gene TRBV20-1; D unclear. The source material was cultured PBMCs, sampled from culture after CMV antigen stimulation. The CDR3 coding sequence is TGCAGTGCTAGAGATGCGGCAGGCGTCCAGCCCCAGCATTTT. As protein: CSARDAAGVQPQHF.